A selection of T cell receptor beta chains follows, all from one sample in a study of high-grade serous ovarian cancer treatment subgroups. This table comes from immunoSEQ multiplex PCR, and its TCRdb copy is limited to in-frame clones, with some not included. The sample carries approximately 5,300 clones, 55% to 75% recorded once. Specimen: tumor tissue. The receptor set was obtained from a human donor with high-grade serous ovarian cancer. CDR3s include the opening cysteine and the closing phenylalanine or tryptophan. The D gene is left open where the match is weak. Rows give clone size only sometimes, using once, few, many, or a class for an expanded clone.

V	J	size	D	CDR3	DNA
TRBV5-1	TRBJ1-1	NA	TRBD1	CASNSLPGTGDEAFF	TGCGCCAGCAATTCCCTCCCCGGGACAGGGGATGAAGCTTTCTTT
TRBV28	TRBJ2-2	NA	TRBD2	CASRPSGGDKFGELFF	TGTGCCAGCAGGCCAAGCGGGGGGGATAAGTTCGGGGAGCTGTTTTTT
TRBV6-1	TRBJ1-2	NA	NA	CASRSGSDYGYTF	TGTGCCAGCAGATCCGGGTCGGACTATGGCTACACCTTC
TRBV6-1	TRBJ1-4	NA	NA	CASSNPGVSDEKLFF	TGTGCCAGCAGCAACCCGGGGGTGAGCGATGAAAAACTGTTTTTT
TRBV18	TRBJ2-5	NA	NA	CASSNWRGGVQETQYF	TGTGCCAGCTCAAACTGGAGGGGGGGGGTCCAAGAGACCCAGTACTTC
TRBV6-1	TRBJ2-7	NA	NA	CASSEAGTSSYEQYF	TGTGCCAGCAGTGAAGCGGGCACCAGCTCCTACGAGCAGTACTTC
TRBV7-2	TRBJ2-1	few	NA	CASRSGGYYNEQFF	TGTGCCAGCCGCTCCGGGGGTTACTATAATGAGCAGTTCTTC
TRBV19	TRBJ2-3	NA	NA	CASSTLTAQYF	TGTGCCAGTAGTACTTTGACGGCGCAGTATTTT
TRBV7-9	TRBJ1-5	NA	NA	CASSKWDTNNQPQHF	TGTGCCAGCAGCAAATGGGACACTAACAATCAGCCCCAGCATTTT
TRBV11-2	TRBJ2-3	NA	NA	CASSLEGRTSSPDTQYF	TGTGCCAGCAGCTTAGAAGGGAGGACTTCTTCCCCAGATACGCAGTATTTT
TRBV4-2	TRBJ1-1	NA	NA	CASSQDSPRGAFF	TGTGCCAGCAGCCAAGATAGCCCCCGGGGGGCTTTCTTT
TRBV28	TRBJ1-4	NA	NA	CASRGNPGRTNEKLFF	TGTGCCAGCAGGGGGAATCCGGGTCGGACTAATGAAAAACTGTTTTTT
TRBV2	TRBJ1-2	NA	NA	CASSAHSSIYGYTF	TGTGCCAGCAGCGCACACAGCTCCATCTATGGCTACACCTTC
TRBV28	TRBJ2-2	NA	NA	CASSPPRLTGELFF	TGTGCCAGCAGTCCCCCCCGTCTCACCGGGGAGCTGTTTTTT
TRBV7-2	TRBJ2-3	NA	NA	CASSYFLSTDTQYF	TGTGCCAGCAGCTACTTTCTGAGCACAGATACGCAGTATTTT
TRBV7-9	TRBJ2-3	NA	NA	CASSPIWVSTDTQYF	TGTGCCAGCAGCCCTATATGGGTTAGCACAGATACGCAGTATTTT
TRBV7-2	TRBJ1-2	NA	TRBD1	CASSKDRTGYGYTF	TGTGCCAGCAGCAAGGACAGGACAGGCTATGGCTACACCTTC
TRBV7-7	TRBJ1-1	NA	NA	CASSPAGVTEAFF	TGTGCTAGCAGCCCAGCGGGCGTCACTGAAGCTTTCTTT
TRBV5-4	TRBJ1-6	few	TRBD1	CASAGTVNSPLHF	TGTGCCAGCGCCGGGACAGTCAATTCACCCCTCCACTTT
TRBV28	TRBJ2-5	NA	NA	CASRTGQETQYF	TGTGCCAGCAGGACAGGACAAGAGACCCAGTACTTC
TRBV29-1	TRBJ1-1	medium-sized	NA	CSVTSNTEAFF	TGCAGCGTTACCTCGAACACTGAAGCTTTCTTT
TRBV7-2	TRBJ2-3	NA	TRBD1	CASSSRGSQADTQYF	TGTGCCAGCAGCTCCAGGGGGTCACAGGCCGATACGCAGTATTTT
TRBV6-5	TRBJ1-3	NA	NA	CASSQRGNTIYF	TGTGCCAGCAGTCAGAGGGGGAACACCATATATTTT
TRBV10-2	TRBJ1-2	NA	NA	CASSDARGTGYTF	TGCGCCAGCAGTGATGCGAGGGGAACCGGCTACACCTTC
TRBV11-3	TRBJ2-1	NA	NA	CASSSPGDEQFF	TGTGCCAGCAGCTCCCCGGGTGATGAGCAGTTCTTC
TRBV6-7	TRBJ1-1	NA	TRBD1	CASRYQGQSETFF	TGTGCCAGCCGCTACCAGGGACAGTCAGAAACTTTCTTT
TRBV27	TRBJ2-7	NA	TRBD2	CASGSGGGYEQYF	TGTGCCAGCGGAAGTGGCGGGGGGTACGAGCAGTACTTC
TRBV5-1	TRBJ2-1	NA	NA	CASSLGATEQFF	TGCGCCAGCAGCTTGGGCGCAACTGAGCAGTTCTTC
TRBV28	TRBJ1-1	NA	NA	CASSLEPRVALTEAFF	TGTGCCAGCAGTTTGGAGCCCCGGGTCGCGCTCACTGAAGCTTTCTTT
TRBV7-2	TRBJ2-5	NA	TRBD2	CASSPSAGGHETQYF	TGTGCCAGCAGCCCGTCAGCGGGGGGGCATGAGACCCAGTACTTC
TRBV28	TRBJ2-6	NA	TRBD2	CASSGLAGAGANVLTF	TGTGCCAGCAGTGGACTAGCGGGGGCTGGGGCCAACGTCCTGACTTTC
TRBV19	TRBJ1-2	few	NA	CASSFLGEDYGYTF	TGTGCCAGTAGTTTCCTCGGGGAGGACTATGGCTACACCTTC
TRBV25-1	TRBJ2-1	once	TRBD2	CASSDVSGTSGAYNEQFF	TGTGCCAGCAGTGATGTCTCCGGGACTAGCGGAGCTTACAATGAGCAGTTCTTC
TRBV7-2	TRBJ2-5	NA	NA	CASSERRETQYF	TGTGCCAGCAGCGAGAGGCGGGAGACCCAGTACTTC
TRBV5-1	TRBJ1-2	NA	TRBD1	CASSTGTGRAYGYTF	TGCGCCAGCAGCACTGGGACAGGGAGGGCCTATGGCTACACCTTC
TRBV7-9	TRBJ1-5	NA	NA	CASSLGGSARYSNQPQHF	TGTGCCAGCAGCTTAGGAGGGTCAGCCCGTTATAGCAATCAGCCCCAGCATTTT
TRBV19	TRBJ1-1	few	NA	CASSRGRGSVNTEAFF	TGTGCCAGTAGTAGGGGGAGGGGTTCCGTGAACACTGAAGCTTTCTTT
TRBV7-3	TRBJ2-7	once	NA	CASSPDPETYEQYF	TGTGCCAGCAGCCCGGACCCGGAGACCTACGAGCAGTACTTC
TRBV5-4	TRBJ2-3	NA	NA	CASSLDGGTDTQYF	TGTGCCAGCAGCTTGGACGGGGGAACAGATACGCAGTATTTT
TRBV19	TRBJ1-1	NA	NA	CASSIWGTYTEAFF	TGTGCCAGTAGTATATGGGGTACATACACTGAAGCTTTCTTT
TRBV25-1	TRBJ2-5	NA	NA	CASSDPGQETQYF	TGTGCCAGCAGTGACCCGGGACAAGAGACCCAGTACTTC